This T cell receptor (beta chain) appears in the sequencing data of a study of blood T cell repertoires in COVID-19. As for the study in general: Sites in the United States, Italy and Spain provided acute and convalescent COVID-19 samples.

CDR1 is MNHEY and CDR2 is SVGAGI in the germline V gene. V gave up 2 bases and J gave up 0 bases, with 11 bases separating them. This CDR3 is built from 15 residues. Using immunoSEQ multiplex PCR, the repertoire was profiled, and TCRdb retains in-frame clones only, with some absent. Among 250,000 to 300,000 clones listed, around nine tenths were seen once. Participant-given clinical history determined each cohort assignment. Cohort 3 recovered donors had two negative PCRs, clearance, or symptom resolution. This receptor was obtained from a woman in her twenties or thirties who had recovered from COVID-19. The sequenced sample consisted of PBMCs or T cells enriched from blood (not recorded which). This chain joins TRBV6-5 and TRBJ2-7; a possible D gene is TRBD2 (5 bases). The CDR3 region has the DNA TGTGCCAGCAGTTACGAGGCGGGCAGCTCCTACGAGCAGTACTTC. It translates to CASSYEAGSSYEQYF.